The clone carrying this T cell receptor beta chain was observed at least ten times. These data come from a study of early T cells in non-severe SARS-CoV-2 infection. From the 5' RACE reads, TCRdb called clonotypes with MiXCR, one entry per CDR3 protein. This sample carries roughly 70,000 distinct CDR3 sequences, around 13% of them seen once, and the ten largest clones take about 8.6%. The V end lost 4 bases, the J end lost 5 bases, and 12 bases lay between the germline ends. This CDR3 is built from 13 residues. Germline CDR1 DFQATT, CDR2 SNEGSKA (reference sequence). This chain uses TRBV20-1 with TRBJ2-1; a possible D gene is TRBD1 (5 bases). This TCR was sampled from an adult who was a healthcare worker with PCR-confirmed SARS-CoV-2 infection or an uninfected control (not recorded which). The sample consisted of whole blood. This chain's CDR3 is CSATDTLHNEQFF. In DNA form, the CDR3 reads TGCAGTGCTACGGACACCCTGCACAATGAGCAGTTCTTC.